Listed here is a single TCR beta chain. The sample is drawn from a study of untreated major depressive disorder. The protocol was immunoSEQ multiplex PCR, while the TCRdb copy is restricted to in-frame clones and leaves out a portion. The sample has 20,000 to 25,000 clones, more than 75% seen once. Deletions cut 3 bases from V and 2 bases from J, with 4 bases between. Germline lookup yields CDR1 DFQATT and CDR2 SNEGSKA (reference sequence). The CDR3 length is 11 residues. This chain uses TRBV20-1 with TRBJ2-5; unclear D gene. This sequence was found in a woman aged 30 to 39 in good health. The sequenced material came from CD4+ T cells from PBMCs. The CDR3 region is CSARTQETQYF. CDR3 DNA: TGCAGTGCTAGGACACAAGAGACCCAGTACTTC.